These T cell receptor beta chains were read from a single sample in a study of ipilimumab plus nivolumab after autologous stem cell transplantation. TCRdb's copy holds only in-frame clones and misses some; the assay was immunoSEQ multiplex PCR. The table includes 15,000 to 20,000 clones, 81% detected once. The sequencing here drew on PBMCs, taken in a trial of ipilimumab plus nivolumab as post-transplant consolidation. These receptors were taken from a male donor with diffuse large B-cell lymphoma. CDR3s leave out the opening cysteine and the closing phenylalanine or tryptophan.

v_call,cdr3_aa
TRBV5-4,ASSRDQNTGELF
TRBV4-2,ASSQGGYEQY
TRBV10-3,AITGQSTDTQY
TRBV2,ASSFVLGGYT
TRBV7-8,ASRELGQGENQPQH
TRBV30,AWSVFQRQGDYGYT
TRBV5-1,ASSPGTNTGELF
TRBV6-1,ASRPGALYNSPLH
TRBV18,ASSPAPGTGGGGYT
TRBV9,ASSGQGAYEQY
TRBV7-8,ASSLSQADTQY
TRBV7-3,ASSDTGRSEAF
TRBV4-1,ASATRSVPGQGSYEQY
TRBV6-1,ASSEATGGWETQY
TRBV10-2,ASSEKRRLSYEQY
TRBV5-1,ASRLGTNEKLF
TRBV11-3,ASSFRAGQETQY
TRBV10-3,AISESHYERGGSTDTQY
TRBV5-1,ASSRRQGTGELF
TRBV5-1,ASSRGGGGIPYEQY
TRBV6-1,ASSEWADYEQY
TRBV6-1,ASSEAYFRGIGELF
TRBV30,AWRPRGRYQETQY
TRBV6-6,ASSYKQGPNTEAF
TRBV7-9,ASSFPGQGFHEQY
TRBV9,ASSAARAENYGYT
TRBV5-1,ASSPALGGAETQY
TRBV13,ASSLGRRLASYEQY
TRBV28,ASSPGMNTGELF
TRBV19,ASRFRTDSNQPQH
TRBV6-5,ASHRVGGSTEAF
TRBV27,ASSLRGADTGELF
TRBV11-2,ASRYGAAEDTDTQY
TRBV9,ASSVGSLQETQY
TRBV19,ASSNTLGVGGNTIY
TRBV7-9,ASSSPLTTGELF